Here is one T cell receptor beta chain with its context. Its binding antigen is unknown. It has no much larger one-base neighbor in the sample; base qualities were not kept. The data were taken from a study of Graves' ophthalmopathy and Graves' hyperthyroidism listed by TCRdb under 2018. Some background on the complete study: A patient counted as having stable hyperthyroidism if there was no progression to ophthalmopathy within 18 months of follow-up. In total, over 130 blood samples were TCR-sequenced: fewer than 50 ophthalmopathy, some 75 hyperthyroidism and roughly 17 hyperthyroidism-to-ophthalmopathy patients. Following sample collection, hyperthyroidism patients were given methimazole at a starting dose of 30 mg daily, and ophthalmopathy patients were given high-dose intravenous methylprednisolone. An independent validation cohort comprised under 20 hyperthyroidism patients and about 16 patients who later progressed from hyperthyroidism to ophthalmopathy. In five or six hyperthyroidism patients, T-cell repertoires of thyroid tissue and blood were compared. The study used signatures of the TCR beta repertoire to tell Graves' ophthalmopathy apart from Graves' hyperthyroidism and to predict which patients would progress to ophthalmopathy. A discovery set of 90 to 100 patients (43 ophthalmopathy, 55 to 65 stable hyperthyroidism) was enrolled to explore V-J signatures distinguishing ophthalmopathy from hyperthyroidism.

TCR beta CDR3 regions were amplified from RNA transcripts for repertoire sequencing. The first round of RT-PCR was done with HTBI primers and the Qiagen OneStep RT-PCR kit, and was followed by a second round of multiplex PCR, then size selection and purification. Libraries were sequenced on an Illumina HiSeq2000 using paired-end 100 bp reads. Regarding the original processing steps: SOAPnuke was used for read processing, and reads with adapters, uncalled bases, a mean Phred below 15, or no exact constant-primer or identifier match were discarded. COPE v1.2.5 was used to merge the high-quality paired reads. Unique nucleotide sequences were defined as clonotypes and aligned to IMGT TRB V, D and J references using MiTCR v1.1. The analysis was limited to V-J combinations with a frequency above 0.0001, which together covered 99.2% of the repertoires. For each V-J combination, a TCR clonal expansion and chaos score was defined as F50 clonal expansion divided by the chaos observed in the TCRdist matrix. Welch's t-statistics and random forest were used to reduce the features to some 13 V-J combinations, which were then used as input to a naive Bayes classifier. The Morisita-Horn index was used to measure how similar the thyroid and blood repertoires were. TCRdb passed the public sequencing reads through fastp at Q25 and MiXCR, retaining productive beta sequences. Records with the same CDR3 protein are collapsed into one entry carrying the most frequent genes and DNA. TCRdb, rather than the study authors, made the V and J calls. Within this sample are over a million distinct CDR3 sequences, with about two fifths of them counted one time only. The ten top clones hold 11% of the sample.

The CDR3 contains 16 residues, cysteine and phenylalanine counted. Just CDR3 DNA is preserved here, 48 bases in frame from base 1. CDR1 and CDR2 are read off the germline V gene (reference sequence) as DFQATT and SNEGSKA. Compared with germline, V lacks 1 base and J lacks 5 bases; bases without a gene match: 10. Hyperthyroidism patients were newly diagnosed, with disease duration under 2 months, and aged 18 to 65 years. Anyone with other autoimmune diseases, uncontrolled infections, pregnancy or lactation was excluded from the study. Clinical symptoms, serum thyroxine, TRAb, thyroid ultrasound and orbital computed tomography were used for diagnosis. Trizol reagent was used to extract the total RNA, and its quality was then checked on an Agilent 2100 Bioanalyzer. Broad study findings and their caveats: In validation, the model predicted ophthalmopathy progression with 70.59% sensitivity and 72.22% specificity; some 13 predicted patients were CT-confirmed with GO in a median of approximately 6.5 months. Most of the expanded thyroid clonotypes with a frequency above 0.001 were also detected in blood, and it was suggested that the thyroid immune response may be reflected by blood repertoires. Sample size was not statistically predetermined, and group allocation was not concealed from the investigators. In cross-validation, the 13-signature model distinguished ophthalmopathy from stable hyperthyroidism with approximately 90% sensitivity and over 81% specificity, while in the test set the corresponding values were roughly 80% and 75%.

This sequence uses TRBV20-1 and TRBJ1-5; the junction holds 8 bases that match TRBD1. Source material: peripheral blood or thyroid tissue (not recorded which). This TCR was recovered from an adult man with Graves' hyperthyroidism. The CDR3 region: CSARVLGQGDYQPQHF. DNA sequence: TGCAGTGCTAGAGTACTAGGACAGGGAGACTATCAGCCCCAGCATTTT.